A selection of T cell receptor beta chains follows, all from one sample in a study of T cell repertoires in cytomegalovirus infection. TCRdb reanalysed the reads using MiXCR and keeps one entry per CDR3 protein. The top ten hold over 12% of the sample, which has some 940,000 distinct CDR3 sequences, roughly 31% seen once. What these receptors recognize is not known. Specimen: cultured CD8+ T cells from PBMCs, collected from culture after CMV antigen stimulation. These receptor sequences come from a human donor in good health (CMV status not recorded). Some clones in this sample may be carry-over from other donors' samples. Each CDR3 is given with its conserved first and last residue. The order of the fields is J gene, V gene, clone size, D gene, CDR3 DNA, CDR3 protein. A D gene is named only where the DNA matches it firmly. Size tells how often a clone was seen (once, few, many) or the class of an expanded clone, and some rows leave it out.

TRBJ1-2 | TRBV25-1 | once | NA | TGTGCCAGCAGTGAATCATTAGGGGACGGCTACACCTTC | CASSESLGDGYTF
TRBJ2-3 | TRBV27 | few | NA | TGTGCCAGCAGTTTGTGGGGGGCCGACGCCACAGATACGCAGTATTTT | CASSLWGADATDTQYF
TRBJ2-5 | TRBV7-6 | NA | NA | TGTGCCAACAGCTCGAGAGGCAGGGTTGGGGAGACCCAGTACTTC | CANSSRGRVGETQYF
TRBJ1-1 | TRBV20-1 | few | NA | TGCAGTGCTAGGGAAACAGGGTTTCGTATGAGGGACACTGAAGCTTTCTTT | CSARETGFRMRDTEAFF
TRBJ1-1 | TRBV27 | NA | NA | TGTGCCAGCAGTTTATCGAAGACTGGCGAAGCTTTCTTT | CASSLSKTGEAFF
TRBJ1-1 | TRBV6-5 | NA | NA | TGTGCCTGCGATCGGGGGACGAACACTGAAGCTTTCTTT | CACDRGTNTEAFF
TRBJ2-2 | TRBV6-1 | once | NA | TGTGCCAGCAGTGAAATTTCCGGGGAGCTGTTTTTT | CASSEISGELFF
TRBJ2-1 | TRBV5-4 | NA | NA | TGTGCCAGCACCTCCGAGGAGCAGACCTACAATGAGCAGTTCTTC | CASTSEEQTYNEQFF
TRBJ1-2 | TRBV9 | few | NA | TGTGCCAGCAGCGTACGGTCTAGGCGCGATGGCTACACCTTC | CASSVRSRRDGYTF
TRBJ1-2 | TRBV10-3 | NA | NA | TGTGCCTTATACAGGGTGGGCTATGGCTACACCTTC | CALYRVGYGYTF
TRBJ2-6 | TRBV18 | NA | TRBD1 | TGTGCCAGCTCACCACCGAGGGGGCTGGGGGCCAACGTCCTGACTTTC | CASSPPRGLGANVLTF
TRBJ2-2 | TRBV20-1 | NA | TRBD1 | TGCAGTGCTAGAGGACAGGGTTACACCGGGGAGCTGTTTTTT | CSARGQGYTGELFF
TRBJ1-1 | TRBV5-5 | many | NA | TGTGCCAGCAGCTTGCTGGACCTGAACACTGAAGCTTTCTTT | CASSLLDLNTEAFF
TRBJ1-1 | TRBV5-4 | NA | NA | TGTGCCAGCAGCGCCCTTGGCCGGAACACTGAAGCTTTCTTT | CASSALGRNTEAFF
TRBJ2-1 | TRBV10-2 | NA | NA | TGCGCCAGCAGTGTCGTTTACGGCCAGGGGCAGTTCTTC | CASSVVYGQGQFF
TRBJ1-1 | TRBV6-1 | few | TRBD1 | TGTGCCAGCAGCCTAGGGGCCCAGGGGGGGAACACTGAAGCTTTCTTT | CASSLGAQGGNTEAFF
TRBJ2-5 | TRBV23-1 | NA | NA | TGCGCCAGCAGTCAATCAGCCAAGCCTCCAGAGACCCAGTACTTC | CASSQSAKPPETQYF
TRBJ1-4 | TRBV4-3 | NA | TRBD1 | TGCGCCAGCAGCCAAGAGGACAGGGATAATGAAAAACTGTTTTTT | CASSQEDRDNEKLFF
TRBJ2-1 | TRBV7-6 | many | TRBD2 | TGTGCCAGCAGCTTTGAGGCGGGTCTTGGCGGGGGATCCTACAATGAGCAGTTCTTC | CASSFEAGLGGGSYNEQFF
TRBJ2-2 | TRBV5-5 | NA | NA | TGTGCCAGCAGCTTGGGGCAACTAGGACGGACCGGGGAGCTGTTTTTT | CASSLGQLGRTGELFF
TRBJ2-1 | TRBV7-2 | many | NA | TGTGCCAGCAGCCCCGGGTGGACGCCCCTGCATGAGCAGTTCTTC | CASSPGWTPLHEQFF
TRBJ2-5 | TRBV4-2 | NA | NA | TGTGCCAGCAGTCCCAAATTTGGGGGGCAAGAGACCCAGTACTTC | CASSPKFGGQETQYF
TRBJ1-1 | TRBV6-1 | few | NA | TGTGCCAGCAGCATGGACCATAGCGGGACTGAAGCTTTCTTT | CASSMDHSGTEAFF
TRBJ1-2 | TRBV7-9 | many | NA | TGTGCCAGCATCATGACTGACACCGCTGGCTATGGCTACACCTTC | CASIMTDTAGYGYTF
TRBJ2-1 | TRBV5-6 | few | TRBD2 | TGTGCCAGCAGCCCGCGGGACTATCGCCCGGGCAATGAGCAGTTCTTC | CASSPRDYRPGNEQFF
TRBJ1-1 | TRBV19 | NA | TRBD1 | TGTGCCAGTAGTGAGACGGGACAGGGGGTTACTGAAGCTTTCTTT | CASSETGQGVTEAFF
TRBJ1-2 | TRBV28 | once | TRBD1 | TGTGCCAGCAGTCGAGGACAGGGAACCTATGGCTACACCTTC | CASSRGQGTYGYTF
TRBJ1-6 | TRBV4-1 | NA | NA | TGCGCCAGCAGCCAAGATCCAGGAGGTTTTAGTCATAATTCACCCCTCCACTTT | CASSQDPGGFSHNSPLHF
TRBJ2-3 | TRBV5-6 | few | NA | TGTGCCAGCAGTACGTTCCAATGGGATACGCAGTATTTT | CASSTFQWDTQYF